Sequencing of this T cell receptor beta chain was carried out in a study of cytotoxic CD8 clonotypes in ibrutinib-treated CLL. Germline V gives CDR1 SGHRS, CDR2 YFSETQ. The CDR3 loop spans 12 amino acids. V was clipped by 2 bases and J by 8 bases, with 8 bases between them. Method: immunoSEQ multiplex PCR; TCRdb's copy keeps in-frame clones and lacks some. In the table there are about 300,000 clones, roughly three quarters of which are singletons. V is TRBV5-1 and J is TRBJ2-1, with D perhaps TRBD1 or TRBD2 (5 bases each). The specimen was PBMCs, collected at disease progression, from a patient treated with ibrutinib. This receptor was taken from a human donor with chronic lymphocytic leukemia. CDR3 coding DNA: TGCGCCAGCAGCTTAGTGGGGGATGAGCAGTTCTTC. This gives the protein CASSLVGDEQFF.